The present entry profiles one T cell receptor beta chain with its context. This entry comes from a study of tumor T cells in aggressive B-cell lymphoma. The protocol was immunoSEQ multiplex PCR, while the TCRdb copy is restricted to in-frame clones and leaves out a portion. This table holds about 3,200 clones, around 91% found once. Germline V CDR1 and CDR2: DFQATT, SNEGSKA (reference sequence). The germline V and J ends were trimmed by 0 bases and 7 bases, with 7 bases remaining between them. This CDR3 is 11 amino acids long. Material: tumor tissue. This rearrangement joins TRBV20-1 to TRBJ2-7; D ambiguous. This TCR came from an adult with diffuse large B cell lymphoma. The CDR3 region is CSARDGVEQYF. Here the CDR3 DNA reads TGCAGTGCTAGAGATGGAGTAGAGCAGTACTTC.